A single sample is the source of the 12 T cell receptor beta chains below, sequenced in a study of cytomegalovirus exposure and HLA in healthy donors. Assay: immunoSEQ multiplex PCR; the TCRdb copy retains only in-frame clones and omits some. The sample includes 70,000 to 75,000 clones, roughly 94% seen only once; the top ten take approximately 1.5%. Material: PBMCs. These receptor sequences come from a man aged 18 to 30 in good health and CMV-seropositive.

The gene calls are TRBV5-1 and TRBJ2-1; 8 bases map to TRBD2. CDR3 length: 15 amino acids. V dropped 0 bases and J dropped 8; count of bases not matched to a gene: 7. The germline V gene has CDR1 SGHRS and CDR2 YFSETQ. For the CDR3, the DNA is TGCGCCAGCAGCTTGGAAGCGGGGGACGTCCATGAGCAGTTCTTC. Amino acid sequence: CASSLEAGDVHEQFF.

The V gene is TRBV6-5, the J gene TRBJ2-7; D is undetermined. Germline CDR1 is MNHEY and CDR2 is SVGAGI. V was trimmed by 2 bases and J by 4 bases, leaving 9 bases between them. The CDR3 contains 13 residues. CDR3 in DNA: TGTGCCAGCAGTTACGCAGGAAGATACGAGCAGTACTTC. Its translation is CASSYAGRYEQYF.

The CDR3 region has the DNA TGCGCCAGCAGCCCAGGACTAGCGTTGGAGACCCAGTACTTC. Translated, it gives CASSPGLALETQYF. The chain joins TRBV5-1 to TRBJ2-5; 9 bases line up with TRBD2. Trimming cost V 4 bases and J 5 bases; bases outside gene matches: 6. Germline loops: CDR1 SGHRS, CDR2 YFSETQ. The CDR3 spans 14 residues.

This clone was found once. The CDR3 loop is CASSYSELAYEQYF. The CDR3, as DNA: TGTGCCAGCAGTTACTCAGAACTAGCGTACGAGCAGTACTTC. The rearrangement joins TRBV6-6 to TRBJ2-7; TRBD2 matches 7 bases. Unmatched junction bases numbered 3, after V lost 0 bases and J lost 4 bases. Germline V CDR1 and CDR2: MNHNY, SVGAGI (reference sequence). The CDR3 has 14 residues.

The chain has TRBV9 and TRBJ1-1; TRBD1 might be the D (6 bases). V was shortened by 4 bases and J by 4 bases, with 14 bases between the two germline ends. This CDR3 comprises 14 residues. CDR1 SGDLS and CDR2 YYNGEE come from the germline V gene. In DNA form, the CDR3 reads TGTGCCAGCAGCCCCACAGGGTGGGCCACTGAAGCTTTCTTT. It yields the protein CASSPTGWATEAFF.

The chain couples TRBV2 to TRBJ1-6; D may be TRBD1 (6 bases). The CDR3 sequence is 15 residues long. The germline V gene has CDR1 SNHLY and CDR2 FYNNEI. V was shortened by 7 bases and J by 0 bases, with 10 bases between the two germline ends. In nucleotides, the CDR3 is TGTGCCAGCACGGACAGAAGCTCCTATAATTCACCCCTCCACTTT. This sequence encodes CASTDRSSYNSPLHF.

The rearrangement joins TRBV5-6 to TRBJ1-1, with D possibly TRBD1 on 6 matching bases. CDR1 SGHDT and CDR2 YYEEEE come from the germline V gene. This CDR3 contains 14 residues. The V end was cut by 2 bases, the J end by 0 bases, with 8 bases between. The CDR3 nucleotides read TGTGCCAGCAGCTTCTCAGGGGTGAACACTGAAGCTTTCTTT. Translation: CASSFSGVNTEAFF. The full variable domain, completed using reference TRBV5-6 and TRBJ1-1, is DAGVTQSPTHLIKTRGQQVTLRCSPKSGHDTVSWYQQALGQGPQFIFQYYEEEERQRGNFPDRFSGHQFPNYSSELNVNALLLGDSALYLCASSFSGVNTEAFFGQGTRLTVV.

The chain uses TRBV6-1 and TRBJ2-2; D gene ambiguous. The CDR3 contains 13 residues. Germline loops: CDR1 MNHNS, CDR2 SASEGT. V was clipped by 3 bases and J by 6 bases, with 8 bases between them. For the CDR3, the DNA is TGTGCCAGCAGTGATTCAACACCCGGGGAGCTGTTTTTT. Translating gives CASSDSTPGELFF.

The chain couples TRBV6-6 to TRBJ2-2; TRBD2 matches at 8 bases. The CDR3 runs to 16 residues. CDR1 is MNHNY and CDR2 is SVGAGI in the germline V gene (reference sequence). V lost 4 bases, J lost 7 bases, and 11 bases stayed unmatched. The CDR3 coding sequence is TGTGCCAGCAGTTCGACGGGGGGGGTCATTCACGGGGAGCTGTTTTTT. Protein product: CASSSTGGVIHGELFF.

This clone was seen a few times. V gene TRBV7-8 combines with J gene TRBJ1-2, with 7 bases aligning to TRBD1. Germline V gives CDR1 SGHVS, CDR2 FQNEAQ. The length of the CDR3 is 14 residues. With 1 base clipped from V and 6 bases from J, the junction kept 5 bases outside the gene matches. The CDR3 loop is CASSLVGQGDGYTF. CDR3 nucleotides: TGTGCCAGCAGCTTAGTCGGTCAGGGGGATGGCTACACCTTC.

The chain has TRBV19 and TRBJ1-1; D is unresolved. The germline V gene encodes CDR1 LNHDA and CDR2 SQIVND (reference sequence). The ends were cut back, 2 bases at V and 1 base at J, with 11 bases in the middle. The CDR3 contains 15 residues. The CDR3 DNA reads TGTGCCAGTAGTATAACTCTGGCAGGGAACACTGAAGCTTTCTTT. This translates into CASSITLAGNTEAFF.

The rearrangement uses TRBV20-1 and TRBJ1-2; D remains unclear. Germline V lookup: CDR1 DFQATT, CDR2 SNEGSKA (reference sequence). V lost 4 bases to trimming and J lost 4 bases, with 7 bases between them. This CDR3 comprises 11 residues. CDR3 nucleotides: TGCAGTGCTATGGAGCCCTATGGCTACACCTTC. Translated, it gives CSAMEPYGYTF.